The 14 T cell receptor beta chains below were found in one sample sequenced in a study of cytomegalovirus exposure and HLA in healthy donors. 13 Jbeta primers and 60 Vbeta primers were used for the PCR. This table comes from immunoSEQ multiplex PCR, and its TCRdb copy is limited to in-frame clones, with some not included. The top ten hold approximately 2.3% of the sample, which has around 300,000 clones, around 65% seen once. Sample: PBMCs. The receptors here all came from a female donor in good health and CMV-seronegative.

The sample holds a few counts of this clone. The chain recombines TRBV7-8 with TRBJ2-7, with 7 bases identical to TRBD1. Per the germline V gene, CDR1 is SGHVS and CDR2 is FQNEAQ. V lost 5 bases and J lost 6; bases outside the gene matches: 4. CDR3 length equals 12 residues. The CDR3 DNA follows: TGTGCCAGCAGCCCCAACAGGGGCGAGCAGTACTTC. Amino acid sequence: CASSPNRGEQYF.

V is TRBV28 and J is TRBJ2-5; 12 nucleotides line up with TRBD2. Per germline, CDR1 MDHEN and CDR2 SYDVKM. This CDR3 comprises 16 residues. V lost 5 bases and J lost 5; bases outside the gene matches: 9. The CDR3 loop reads CASSLGTSGLWETQYF. The CDR3 bases are TGTGCCAGCAGTCTTGGGACTAGCGGGTTGTGGGAGACCCAGTACTTC.

This clone was observed a few times. The chain links TRBV2 to TRBJ2-1; a possible D gene is TRBD1 (5 bases). Germline lookup yields CDR1 SNHLY and CDR2 FYNNEI. The CDR3 has 11 residues. Trimming left V 4 bases short and J 10 bases short, with 8 bases between. The CDR3 coding sequence is TGTGCCAGCAGTGGGGCAGGGGAGCAGTTCTTC. Protein sequence: CASSGAGEQFF.

The rearrangement uses TRBV2 and TRBJ2-1; 9 nucleotides match TRBD2. With V trimmed by 1 base and J by 7 bases, 5 bases remained unmatched. The V gene's germline CDR1 is SNHLY and CDR2 FYNNEI. The CDR3 totals 15 residues. The CDR3 spells CASSEDSGRRNEQFF. The CDR3 DNA follows: TGTGCCAGCAGTGAAGATAGCGGGAGAAGGAATGAGCAGTTCTTC. The full variable domain, completed using reference TRBV2 and TRBJ2-1, is EPEVTQTPSHQVTQMGQEVILRCVPISNHLYFYWYRQILGQKVEFLVSFYNNEISEKSEIFDDQFSVERPDGSNFTLKIRSTKLEDSAMYFCASSEDSGRRNEQFFGPGTRLTVL.

The chain is built from TRBV6-6 and TRBJ2-3; TRBD2 aligns across 7 bases. V shed 4 bases and J 15 bases; nucleotides not matched to a gene: 7. Germline loops: CDR1 MNHNY, CDR2 SVGAGI (reference sequence). The CDR3 extends over 11 amino acids. In DNA form, the CDR3 reads TGTGCCAGCAGTTCCCAGGGAGGGAAATATTTT. It codes for CASSSQGGKYF.

The chain uses TRBV7-6 and TRBJ2-4, with D possibly matching TRBD2 (6 bases). The CDR3 is 17 residues long. Germline values: CDR1 SGHVS, CDR2 FNYEAQ. V was clipped by 3 bases and J by 0 bases, with 15 bases between them. The CDR3 nucleotides read TGTGCCAGCAGCTTCCTTAGCGGAGATATAGCCAAAAACATTCAGTACTTC. It is translated as CASSFLSGDIAKNIQYF.

This clone has just one count. The rearrangement joins TRBV5-1 to TRBJ2-1; the match to TRBD2 covers 11 bases. This CDR3 spans 17 amino acids. Looked up from germline, CDR1 is SGHRS and CDR2 is YFSETQ. Trimming at V came to 2 bases and at J to 3 bases, leaving 7 bases not matched to a gene. CDR3 residues: CASSFRPTSGDYNEQFF. As DNA, the CDR3 is TGCGCCAGCAGCTTCCGCCCGACTAGCGGGGACTACAATGAGCAGTTCTTC.

The genes are TRBV7-9 and TRBJ2-7; D ambiguous. CDR3 length: 13 amino acids. Trimming removed 3 bases from V and 6 bases from J, with 12 bases in between. Germline V gene data show CDR1 as SEHNR and CDR2 as FQNEAQ (reference sequence). The chain's CDR3 is CASSFPETIEQYF. Written as DNA, the CDR3 is TGTGCCAGCAGCTTCCCCGAGACAATCGAGCAGTACTTC.

The chain employs TRBV30 and TRBJ1-5; 8 nucleotides align to TRBD1. The CDR3 covers 14 residues. Trimming removed 5 bases from V and 2 bases from J; junction bases left unmatched: 5. Germline values: CDR1 GTSNPN, CDR2 SVGIG (reference sequence). The chain's CDR3 is CAWAQGAGNQPQHF. DNA of the CDR3: TGTGCCTGGGCGCAGGGGGCAGGCAATCAGCCCCAGCATTTT.

The CDR3, as DNA: TGTGCCAGTACCGGGACAAACTCCTACAATGAGCAGTTCTTC. It codes for CASTGTNSYNEQFF. The chain has TRBV2 and TRBJ2-1; D is perhaps TRBD1 (6 bases). The CDR3 is 14 amino acids. V lost 9 bases and J 0 bases, leaving 12 bases between the germline ends. CDR1 and CDR2 from the germline V gene are SNHLY and FYNNEI.

This clone has more than one count but fewer than ten. J is TRBJ2-1 and V is TRBV7-9; 11 bases fit TRBD1. The CDR3 is 15 amino acids. Germline V gene lookup returns CDR1 SEHNR and CDR2 FQNEAQ (reference sequence). With 4 bases clipped from V and 5 bases from J, the junction kept 4 bases outside the gene matches. CDR3 in amino acids: CASSSGQGVNNEQFF. CDR3 coding DNA: TGTGCCAGCAGCTCGGGACAGGGGGTTAACAATGAGCAGTTCTTC. The variable domain in full, completed from reference TRBV7-9 and TRBJ2-1, reads DTGVSQNPRHKITKRGQNVTFRCDPISEHNRLYWYRQTLGQGPEFLTYFQNEAQLEKSRLLSDRFSAERPKGSFSTLEIQRTEQGDSAMYLCASSSGQGVNNEQFFGPGTRLTVL.

CDR3 in amino acids: CASSLGGNYEQYF. CDR3 in DNA: TGTGCCAGCAGCTTAGGCGGGAATTACGAGCAGTACTTC. The rearrangement links TRBV7-8 to TRBJ2-7, with a possible D match to TRBD2 (6 bases). The CDR3 is 13 amino acids. V was trimmed by 1 base and J by 4 bases, leaving 8 bases between them. In germline, CDR1 is SGHVS, CDR2 FQNEAQ. The full variable domain, rest sourced from reference TRBV7-8 and TRBJ2-7, is GAGVSQSPRYKVAKRGQDVALRCDPISGHVSLFWYQQALGQGPEFLTYFQNEAQLDKSGLPSDRFFAERPEGSVSTLKIQRTQQEDSAVYLCASSLGGNYEQYFGPGTRLTVT.

In DNA, the CDR3 is TGTGCCAACCTGAGTTTCGGGGTTATAGACGAGCAGTACTTC. Its protein product is CANLSFGVIDEQYF. The chain joins TRBV11-2 to TRBJ2-5; D may be TRBD2 (5 bases). Near its end, the DNA agrees better with TRBJ2-7, so the J call may be wrong. The CDR3 runs 14 residues. Germline lookup yields CDR1 SGHAT and CDR2 FQNNGV.

This clone was counted a few times. This chain joins TRBV9 and TRBJ2-2, with a possible D match to TRBD2 (5 bases). CDR1 is SGDLS, CDR2 YYNGEE, per germline. The CDR3 runs 17 residues. The V end was cut by 1 base, the J end by 3 bases, with 16 bases between. The CDR3 DNA is TGTGCCAGCAGCGTACCCCCCCTGGGAGCGGACACCGGGGAGCTGTTTTTT. As protein: CASSVPPLGADTGELFF. Full variable domain (missing parts from reference TRBV9 and TRBJ2-2): DSGVTQTPKHLITATGQRVTLRCSPRSGDLSVYWYQQSLDQGLQFLIQYYNGEERAKGNILERFSAQQFPDLHSELNLSSLELGDSALYFCASSVPPLGADTGELFFGEGSRLTVL.